Presented here are 9 T cell receptor beta chains from one specimen sequenced in a study of blood T cell repertoires in COVID-19 (TCRdb year 2020). The library was obtained by the immunoSEQ multiplex PCR assay. The source is immuneACCESS, and TCRdb retained only in-frame sequences with V and J called. Part of the clones is not carried over; for the studies checked, unresolved V genes explain less than half of this, and the remainder is unexplained. In all, the sample holds some 220,000 clones, and 84% of those were seen once. The ten largest account for 15% to 20% of the sample. The sequenced sample consisted of peripheral blood. The receptor set was obtained from a woman aged 80 or over with active or convalescent COVID-19.

J is TRBJ2-5 and V is TRBV19; 14 bases are shared with TRBD2. CDR1 and CDR2 from the germline V gene are LNHDA and SQIVND (reference sequence). J gave up 1 base and V 8 bases, and 0 bases lay outside the gene matches. This CDR3 has 14 residues. For the CDR3, the DNA is TGTGCCAGTGGGACTAGCGGGAGCCAAGAGACCCAGTACTTC. It is translated as CASGTSGSQETQYF.

The chain carries TRBV6-5 and TRBJ1-1; D unclear. Germline V gene data show CDR1 as MNHEY and CDR2 as SVGAGI. Trimming took 4 bases from V and 4 from J, leaving 16 bases between them. This CDR3 contains 15 residues. The DNA of the CDR3 is TGTGCCAGCAGTTCCATTTTGGGAGGGTCCACTGAAGCTTTCTTT. This gives the protein CASSSILGGSTEAFF.

The gene calls are TRBV18 and TRBJ1-1; D is possibly TRBD1 (6 bases). CDR3 length: 14 residues. CDR1 is KGHSH and CDR2 is LQKENI in the germline V gene. Between the trimmed V and J ends, which lost 2 bases and 2 bases, there was a span of 9 bases. The CDR3 nucleotides read TGTGCCAGCTCACCATTGGGGACAAACACTGAAGCTTTCTTT. As protein: CASSPLGTNTEAFF.

As for this clone: The same CDR3 also results from other DNA sequences found in this sample. The J gene is TRBJ1-5, the V gene TRBV15, with 8 bases that match TRBD1. This CDR3 comprises 16 residues. Germline CDR1 is LNHNV and CDR2 is YYDKDF (reference sequence). Losses at the gene ends were 3 bases for V and 1 base for J; bases not matched to a gene: 5. This CDR3 reads CATSRDRERSNQPQHF. The DNA for the CDR3 is TGTGCCACCAGCAGGGACAGGGAGCGGAGCAATCAGCCCCAGCATTTT.

The V call is TRBV5-6, the J call TRBJ2-2, with D possibly being TRBD2 (7 bases). Germline CDR1 SGHDT, CDR2 YYEEEE. The CDR3 spans 15 residues. Trimming cost V 2 bases and J 5 bases, with 13 bases left between them. The CDR3 protein is CASSLPGGKTGELFF. The CDR3 DNA reads as TGTGCCAGCAGCTTACCGGGGGGCAAAACCGGGGAGCTGTTTTTT.

The chain employs TRBV5-6 and TRBJ2-7; 15 bases match TRBD2. There are 16 residues in the CDR3. Trimming removed 4 bases from V and 12 bases from J; junction bases left unmatched: 14. Germline values: CDR1 SGHDT, CDR2 YYEEEE. The CDR3 loop is CASSAGTSGRYFNWYF. CDR3 sequence (DNA): TGTGCCAGCAGCGCCGGGACTAGCGGGAGGTACTTCAACTGGTACTTC.

V is TRBV7-6 and J is TRBJ1-2, with no clear D. V was shortened by 5 bases and J by 6 bases, with 19 bases between the two germline ends. The length of the CDR3 is 15 residues. From germline, CDR1 is SGHVS and CDR2 FNYEAQ. CDR3 residues: CASSPGSVMRDGYTF. The CDR3 DNA sequence: TGTGCCAGCAGCCCGGGATCGGTGATGAGGGATGGCTACACCTTC.

The rearrangement links TRBV7-2 to TRBJ2-3; 7 bases match TRBD2. The V gene's germline CDR1 is SGHTA and CDR2 FQGNSA. J gave up 2 bases and V 2 bases, and 7 bases lay outside the gene matches. The CDR3 covers 16 residues. The chain's CDR3 is CASSLKGGGTTDTQYF. CDR3 sequence (DNA): TGTGCCAGCAGCTTAAAGGGCGGGGGAACCACAGATACGCAGTATTTT.

This rearrangement joins TRBV27 to TRBJ2-7; 7 bases are shared with TRBD1. CDR3 length: 15 amino acids. J lost 3 bases, V lost 6 bases, and 11 bases had no gene match. The germline V gene encodes CDR1 MNHEY and CDR2 SMNVEV (reference sequence). The CDR3 is CASSRPGQKNYEQYF. The CDR3 nucleotides are TGTGCCAGCAGCCGACCGGGACAGAAGAACTACGAGCAGTACTTC.